This T cell receptor (beta chain) comes out of a study of OX40 agonist ivuxolimab in advanced cancers. Here immunoSEQ multiplex PCR was the method, and the copy in TCRdb shows in-frame clones only, minus some. Counted here are fewer than 85,000 clones, about 86% occurring once; the ten biggest clones make up less than 2.5%. Anyone with autoimmune disease history or systemic immunosuppression was excluded. With baseline, cycle 4 day 1, and cycle 7 day 1 as timepoints, blood was sampled. With regard to this clone: Its target is unknown. The same CDR3 arises from other DNA sequences in this sample as well.

The CDR3 is made up of 14 amino acids. Germline CDR1 MNHEY, CDR2 SMNVEV (reference sequence). Trimming stripped 0 bases from V and 8 bases from J, with 13 bases between. Study results and limitations: Among the lowest peripheral clonal expansion occurred in 0.1-3.0 mg/kg partial responders. The authors did not determine the antigen specificity of the expanded peripheral T cells.

V gene TRBV27 combines with J gene TRBJ1-2; D unclear. The receptor was isolated from an adult with an advanced solid tumor such as melanoma, head and neck, liver or kidney cancer. The sample was CD4+ or CD8+ T cells sorted from blood, taken in a trial of the OX40 agonist ivuxolimab. The CDR3, as DNA: TGTGCCAGCAGTTTATCGGCCGGGCCCGGGGGCTACACCTTC. The encoded protein is CASSLSAGPGGYTF.